The 32 T cell receptor beta chains reported below all come from one sample, sequenced in a study of shared clonotypes between healthy human individuals. As defined, naive CD8 cells were CD45RO-negative and positively selected for CCR7, with terminally differentiated effector memory CD45RA+ cells excluded. Libraries were prepared by immunoSEQ multiplex PCR; TCRdb keeps only in-frame clonotypes and omits some of them. There are around 2,000,000 clones in the sample; 93% occur only once, and 1.5% to 2% lies in the top ten. Sequencing was performed on naive CD8+ T cells from PBMCs. Receptors were obtained from a man aged 18 to 30 in good health. Some clones in this sample may be carry-over from other donors' samples.

V is TRBV2 and J is TRBJ2-3; 10 bases align to TRBD1. CDR1 SNHLY and CDR2 FYNNEI come from the germline V gene. The junction had 6 bases not matched to a gene; V was cut back by 4 bases and J by 2 bases. CDR3 length: 16 residues. The DNA of the CDR3 is TGTGCCAGCAGTGTCTTGACAGGGGGCTCCACAGATACGCAGTATTTT. Translated, it gives CASSVLTGGSTDTQYF.

The chain carries TRBV4-2 and TRBJ1-3, with unresolved D. CDR3 size: 15 residues. CDR1 LGHNA and CDR2 YNFKEQ come from the germline V gene. Trimming took off 7 bases at V and 0 bases at J, with 13 bases between the two ends. The CDR3 reads CASTDTDHSGNTIYF. DNA for the CDR3: TGTGCCAGCACTGACACGGACCACTCTGGAAACACCATATATTTT.

V is TRBV5-6 and J is TRBJ2-7, with D possibly being TRBD2 (6 bases). This CDR3 is 12 amino acids long. With 2 bases removed from V and 5 bases from J, the gap between germline ends came to 8 bases. Looked up from germline, CDR1 is SGHDT and CDR2 is YYEEEE. The chain's CDR3 is CASSFGGNEQYF. In DNA, the CDR3 is TGTGCCAGCAGCTTCGGGGGTAACGAGCAGTACTTC.

Turning to this clone: Other DNA sequences in this sample translate to the same CDR3. The V call is TRBV7-9, the J call TRBJ2-7, with unresolved D. The germline V gene has CDR1 SEHNR and CDR2 FQNEAQ (reference sequence). V was cut by 3 bases and J by 3 bases, with 9 bases left in between. This CDR3 has 13 residues. In nucleotides, the CDR3 is TGTGCCAGCAGCTTCAAGGGTGACTACGAGCAGTACTTC. The encoded protein is CASSFKGDYEQYF.

This chain links TRBV15 with TRBJ2-7, with 7 bases fitting TRBD1. The CDR3 spans 14 residues. V dropped 0 bases and J dropped 7; count of bases not matched to a gene: 6. CDR1 and CDR2 from the germline V gene are LNHNV and YYDKDF (reference sequence). This CDR3 is CATSRDDREEEQYF. The CDR3 DNA follows: TGTGCCACCAGCAGAGATGACAGGGAAGAAGAGCAGTACTTC.

The V gene is TRBV19, the J gene TRBJ2-7; 8 bases map to TRBD1. The CDR3 length is 15 residues. Looked up from germline, CDR1 is LNHDA and CDR2 is SQIVND (reference sequence). The V and J ends lost 3 bases and 2 bases, in that order; junction bases with no gene match: 6. Here the CDR3 DNA reads TGTGCCAGTAGTATTGAGGCCAGGGGGCCCTACGAGCAGTACTTC. This translates into CASSIEARGPYEQYF.

This chain connects TRBV19 to TRBJ2-7; D is uncertain. The CDR3 runs to 14 residues. V lost 3 bases to trimming and J lost 1 base, with 10 bases between them. The germline gives CDR1 LNHDA, CDR2 SQIVND (reference sequence). The chain's CDR3 is CASSIMGASYEQYF. The CDR3 nucleotides read TGTGCCAGTAGTATCATGGGCGCTTCCTACGAGCAGTACTTC.

The rearrangement links TRBV9 to TRBJ2-1; maybe TRBD2 (6 bases). CDR1 and CDR2 (germline): SGDLS, YYNGEE. V was cut by 0 bases and J by 7 bases, with 8 bases left in between. This CDR3 contains 13 residues. In DNA, the CDR3 is TGTGCCAGCAGCGTAGGGACTAAGAATGAGCAGTTCTTC. This encodes CASSVGTKNEQFF. The full variable domain, with the rest looked up from reference TRBV9 and TRBJ2-1, is DSGVTQTPKHLITATGQRVTLRCSPRSGDLSVYWYQQSLDQGLQFLIQYYNGEERAKGNILERFSAQQFPDLHSELNLSSLELGDSALYFCASSVGTKNEQFFGPGTRLTVL.

The V and J genes are TRBV6-5 and TRBJ2-7; D is uncertain. Trimming stripped 6 bases from V and 3 bases from J, with 18 bases between. This CDR3 spans 15 amino acids. Germline V CDR1 and CDR2: MNHEY, SVGAGI. The CDR3 region is CASRPERASYYEQYF. CDR3 DNA sequence: TGTGCCAGCAGGCCTGAGCGAGCGTCGTACTACGAGCAGTACTTC.

The chain uses TRBV9 and TRBJ2-7; D unclear. Between the trimmed V and J ends, which lost 0 bases and 3 bases, there was a span of 13 bases. The germline V gene encodes CDR1 SGDLS and CDR2 YYNGEE. This CDR3 comprises 15 residues. As DNA, the CDR3 is TGTGCCAGCAGCGTAGCTCCGGCTTCGTTCTACGAGCAGTACTTC. Translating it yields CASSVAPASFYEQYF.

The chain carries TRBV27 and TRBJ2-3; D may be TRBD1 or TRBD2 (5 bases each). Per the germline V gene, CDR1 is MNHEY and CDR2 is SMNVEV (reference sequence). Trimming removed 8 bases from V and 3 bases from J, with 15 bases in between. CDR3 size: 14 residues. This CDR3 is CASGDGFRTDTQYF. CDR3 nucleotide sequence: TGTGCCAGCGGGGACGGGTTTAGGACAGATACGCAGTATTTT.

This clone was seen only once. The chain recombines TRBV7-9 with TRBJ2-5; tentatively, D is TRBD1 (5 bases). Germline lookup yields CDR1 SEHNR and CDR2 FQNEAQ (reference sequence). This CDR3 comprises 15 residues. V was trimmed by 5 bases and J by 5 bases, leaving 18 bases between them. The chain's CDR3 is CASSPRTKGAETQYF. The CDR3 bases are TGTGCCAGCAGCCCCAGGACAAAAGGCGCTGAGACCCAGTACTTC.

The chain links TRBV5-4 to TRBJ2-1; TRBD2 aligns across 8 bases. This CDR3 contains 13 residues. V lost 4 bases, J lost 6 bases, and 3 bases stayed unmatched. Germline V gene data show CDR1 as SGHNT and CDR2 as YYREEE (reference sequence). Written as DNA, the CDR3 is TGTGCCAGCAGCCCCCGGGGGGGCAATGAGCAGTTCTTC. This encodes CASSPRGGNEQFF.

The CDR3 loop reads CASSWGLRAYEQYF. As DNA, the CDR3 is TGTGCCAGCAGTTGGGGACTCCGAGCCTACGAGCAGTACTTC. This chain links TRBV27 with TRBJ2-7; a possible D gene is TRBD2 (6 bases). V was trimmed by 4 bases and J by 2 bases, leaving 12 bases between them. The CDR3 runs to 14 residues. Per the germline V gene, CDR1 is MNHEY and CDR2 is SMNVEV (reference sequence).

The count of this clone is one. The V gene is TRBV29-1, the J gene TRBJ2-3, with TRBD2 matching over 8 bases. Unmatched junction bases numbered 11, after V lost 7 bases and J lost 5 bases. Germline V lookup: CDR1 SQVTM, CDR2 ANQGSEA. The CDR3 runs to 14 residues. The CDR3 bases are TGCAGCGCCCTAAGCGGGAGCGGGGGAGATACGCAGTATTTT. Protein sequence: CSALSGSGGDTQYF.

The V call is TRBV28, the J call TRBJ2-1, with 12 positions matching TRBD2. The V and J ends lost 2 bases and 0 bases, in that order; junction bases with no gene match: 14. Germline V gene sequence: CDR1 MDHEN, CDR2 SYDVKM. The CDR3 is 21 amino acids. The CDR3 reads CASSLAPSGRAPSSSYNEQFF. The CDR3 nucleotides are TGTGCCAGCAGTTTAGCACCTAGCGGGAGGGCCCCTTCAAGCTCCTACAATGAGCAGTTCTTC.

V and J are TRBV19 and TRBJ1-5, with TRBD1 identical over 9 bases. The CDR3 totals 16 residues. Germline CDR1 is LNHDA and CDR2 is SQIVND (reference sequence). The trim removed 7 bases at V and 5 bases at J, leaving 12 bases unmatched. CDR3 in amino acids: CASMRDREGPYQPQHF. The CDR3 nucleotides are TGTGCCAGTATGAGGGACAGGGAAGGCCCGTATCAGCCCCAGCATTTT.

The V gene is TRBV5-4, the J gene TRBJ2-2, with 15 bases that match TRBD2. V trimming: 1 base; J trimming: 5 bases; junction bases outside the gene matches: 6. The germline V gene encodes CDR1 SGHNT and CDR2 YYREEE (reference sequence). The CDR3 consists of 18 residues. The CDR3 spells CASSLRTSGRGRTGELFF. CDR3 sequence (DNA): TGTGCCAGCAGCTTGAGGACTAGCGGGAGGGGTCGGACCGGGGAGCTGTTTTTT.

The chain carries TRBV11-1 and TRBJ2-5; D not resolved. From germline, CDR1 is SGHAT and CDR2 FQDESV (reference sequence). The CDR3 has 15 residues. V was trimmed by 0 bases and J by 0 bases, leaving 8 bases between them. DNA for the CDR3: TGTGCCAGCAGCTTAGCGTGGCAGGACCAAGAGACCCAGTACTTC. This codes for CASSLAWQDQETQYF.

The chain uses TRBV19 and TRBJ1-2, with D possibly TRBD1 on 5 matching bases. V was pared by 1 base and J by 1 base, with 13 bases between. Germline lookup yields CDR1 LNHDA and CDR2 SQIVND (reference sequence). The CDR3 spans 16 residues. CDR3 sequence (DNA): TGTGCCAGTAGTATAGTGAGGGGACTCATTAACTATGGCTACACCTTC. Its protein is CASSIVRGLINYGYTF. The entire variable domain, with the rest obtained from reference TRBV19 and TRBJ1-2, is as follows: DGGITQSPKYLFRKEGQNVTLSCEQNLNHDAMYWYRQDPGQGLRLIYYSQIVNDFQKGDIAEGYSVSREKKESFPLTVTSAQKNPTAFYLCASSIVRGLINYGYTFGSGTRLTVV.

This chain joins TRBV4-2 and TRBJ2-7; D perhaps matches TRBD2 (5 bases). CDR1 and CDR2 (germline): LGHNA, YNFKEQ. The CDR3 is 17 amino acids. Trimming took off 4 bases at V and 0 bases at J, with 19 bases between the two ends. CDR3 bases: TGTGCCAGCAGCCCCCACGGAGAGGGAGCCTTCTCCTACGAGCAGTACTTC. Translation gives CASSPHGEGAFSYEQYF.

This chain links TRBV5-6 with TRBJ1-2; D is perhaps TRBD1 (6 bases). V was cut by 1 base and J by 4 bases, with 14 bases left in between. The CDR3 runs 15 residues. CDR1 is SGHDT and CDR2 is YYEEEE in the germline V gene. This CDR3 reads CASSLRATGFYGYTF. In nucleotides, the CDR3 is TGTGCCAGCAGCTTGAGGGCTACAGGGTTCTATGGCTACACCTTC.

As regards this clone: Other DNA sequences from this sample encode an identical CDR3 as well. The rearrangement uses TRBV27 and TRBJ2-3; D is ambiguous. Per the germline V gene, CDR1 is MNHEY and CDR2 is SMNVEV (reference sequence). V gave up 3 bases and J gave up 1 base, with 5 bases separating them. CDR3 size: 13 residues. The CDR3 nucleotides are TGTGCCAGCAGTTTTTTCGGCACAGATACGCAGTATTTT. Protein product: CASSFFGTDTQYF.

The chain recombines TRBV5-4 with TRBJ2-7; 8 positions agree with TRBD2. V shed 4 bases, J shed 5 bases, and the junction held 26 bases outside the gene matches. The CDR3 sequence is 20 residues long. Germline V gene data show CDR1 as SGHNT and CDR2 as YYREEE (reference sequence). The CDR3 bases are TGTGCCAGCAGCCCCGCGAGGGGGTCCGTAGGAGCGGGAGTGTACAACGAGCAGTACTTC. Its protein product is CASSPARGSVGAGVYNEQYF.

The V and J genes are TRBV7-2 and TRBJ2-2; no clear D. V was cut by 1 base and J by 5 bases, with 8 bases left in between. Germline V gene sequence: CDR1 SGHTA, CDR2 FQGNSA. This CDR3 has 14 residues. Here the CDR3 DNA reads TGTGCCAGCAGCTTAGTAGGGCGGACCGGGGAGCTGTTTTTT. Translating it yields CASSLVGRTGELFF.

The chain couples TRBV7-9 to TRBJ1-1; D ambiguous. CDR1 SEHNR and CDR2 FQNEAQ come from the germline V gene (reference sequence). The CDR3 consists of 14 residues. V lost 4 bases, J lost 8 bases, and 17 bases lay in between. This CDR3 reads CASSWVLEGREAFF. The DNA of the CDR3 is TGTGCCAGCAGCTGGGTACTGGAGGGTAGAGAAGCTTTCTTT.

This clone showed up just once. The gene calls are TRBV19 and TRBJ1-1; D is possibly TRBD1 (6 bases). CDR3 length: 16 residues. CDR1 and CDR2 (germline): LNHDA, SQIVND (reference sequence). Trimming removed 7 bases at V and 0 bases at J, with 18 bases between. The CDR3 DNA is TGTGCCAGTACCCGACGCTCGACAGGCCTGAACACTGAAGCTTTCTTT. Translating it yields CASTRRSTGLNTEAFF.

The chain recombines TRBV21-1 with TRBJ1-5; TRBD1 was called by the table and not checked on the DNA. TRBV21-1 is classified as a pseudogene. The CDR3 is 15 amino acids. This CDR3 reads CASSKWANCNQPQHF. CDR3 sequence (DNA): TGTGCCAGCAGCAAATGGGCCAACTGCAATCAGCCCCAGCATTTT.

The chain links TRBV7-9 to TRBJ2-7, with D possibly being TRBD1 or TRBD2 (5 bases each). Germline V gives CDR1 SEHNR, CDR2 FQNEAQ (reference sequence). The V and J ends lost 4 bases and 2 bases respectively, with 18 bases between them. The CDR3 has 16 residues. CDR3 bases: TGTGCCAGCAGCTCACGTGCCGGGACGAACCCCTACGAGCAGTACTTC. It is translated as CASSSRAGTNPYEQYF.

The chain has TRBV11-2 and TRBJ2-2, with unresolved D. The V gene lost 3 bases and the J gene lost 1 base, with 9 bases spanning the gap. This CDR3 region has 15 residues. The germline CDR1 and CDR2 sequences are SGHAT and FQNNGV. For the CDR3, the DNA is TGTGCCAGCAGCTTCTCACCGCGGAACACCGGGGAGCTGTTTTTT. It codes for CASSFSPRNTGELFF. Variable domain in full (rest from reference TRBV11-2 and TRBJ2-2): EAGVAQSPRYKIIEKRQSVAFWCNPISGHATLYWYQQILGQGPKLLIQFQNNGVVDDSQLPKDRFSAERLKGVDSTLKIQPAKLEDSAVYLCASSFSPRNTGELFFGEGSRLTVL.

Only one count was recorded for this clone. The chain joins TRBV4-1 to TRBJ2-7; D possibly matches TRBD1 or TRBD2 (5 bases each). The germline CDR1 and CDR2 sequences are MGHRA and YSYEKL. Trimming cost V 2 bases and J 2 bases, with 16 bases left between them. The CDR3 runs to 16 residues. As DNA, the CDR3 is TGCGCCAGCAGCCAACCCCGGGACCCCGAAGCCTACGAGCAGTACTTC. This gives the protein CASSQPRDPEAYEQYF.

CDR3 protein: CASSFGTRAEQYF. Written as DNA, the CDR3 is TGTGCCAGCAGCTTCGGGACTAGAGCCGAGCAGTACTTC. The J gene is TRBJ2-7, the V gene TRBV7-9; 8 bases line up with TRBD2. This CDR3 comprises 13 residues. Germline CDR1 is SEHNR and CDR2 is FQNEAQ (reference sequence). Trimming at V came to 3 bases and at J to 6 bases, leaving 4 bases not matched to a gene.